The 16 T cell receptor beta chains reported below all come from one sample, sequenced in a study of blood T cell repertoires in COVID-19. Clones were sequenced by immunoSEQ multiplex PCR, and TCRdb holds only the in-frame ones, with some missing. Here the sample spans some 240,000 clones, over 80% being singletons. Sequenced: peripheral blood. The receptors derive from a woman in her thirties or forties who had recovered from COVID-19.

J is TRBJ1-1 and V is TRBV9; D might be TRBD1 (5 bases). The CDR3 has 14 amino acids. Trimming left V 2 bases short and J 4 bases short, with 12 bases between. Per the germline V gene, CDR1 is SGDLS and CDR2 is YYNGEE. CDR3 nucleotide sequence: TGTGCCAGCAGCGTTTCCAGGGTGGGCACTGAAGCTTTCTTT. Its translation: CASSVSRVGTEAFF.

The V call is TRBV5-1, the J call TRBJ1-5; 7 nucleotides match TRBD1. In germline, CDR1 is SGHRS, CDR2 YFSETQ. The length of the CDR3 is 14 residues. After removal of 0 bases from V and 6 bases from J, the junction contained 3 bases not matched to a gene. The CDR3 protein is CASSLEAGGQPQHF. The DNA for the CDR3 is TGCGCCAGCAGCTTGGAAGCAGGGGGTCAGCCCCAGCATTTT.

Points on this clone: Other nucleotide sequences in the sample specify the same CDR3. In nucleotides, the CDR3 is TGTGCCAGCAGCTTGGCCCGGCAAGAGACCCAGTACTTC. Protein product: CASSLARQETQYF. The chain links TRBV5-5 to TRBJ2-5; D remains ambiguous. V dropped 0 bases and J dropped 2 bases, with 5 bases sitting between them. CDR3 length: 13 amino acids. The germline V gene has CDR1 SGHKS and CDR2 YYEKEE (reference sequence).

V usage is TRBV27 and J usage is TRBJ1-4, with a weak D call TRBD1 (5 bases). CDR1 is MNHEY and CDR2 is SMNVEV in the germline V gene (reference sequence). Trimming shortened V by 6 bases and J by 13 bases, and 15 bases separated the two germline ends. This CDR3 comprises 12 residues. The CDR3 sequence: CASRPPAGPLFF. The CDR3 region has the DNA TGTGCCAGCAGGCCCCCGGCGGGGCCACTGTTTTTT.

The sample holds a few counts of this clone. The CDR3 DNA is TGTGCCAGCAGCGTTTTCCCCCGGGACGGGACAGAGCAGTACTTC. This gives the protein CASSVFPRDGTEQYF. The V call is TRBV9, the J call TRBJ2-7; a weak D match, TRBD1 (6 bases). The CDR3 extends over 15 amino acids. V lost 2 bases and J 7 bases, leaving 19 bases between the germline ends. The germline V gene encodes CDR1 SGDLS and CDR2 YYNGEE.

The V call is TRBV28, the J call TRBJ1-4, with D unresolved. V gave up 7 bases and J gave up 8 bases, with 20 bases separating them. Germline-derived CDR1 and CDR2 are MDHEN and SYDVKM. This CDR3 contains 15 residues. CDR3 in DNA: TGTGCCAGCACCTCCGTGGGAGGAGGGTTAGAAAAACTGTTTTTT. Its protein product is CASTSVGGGLEKLFF.

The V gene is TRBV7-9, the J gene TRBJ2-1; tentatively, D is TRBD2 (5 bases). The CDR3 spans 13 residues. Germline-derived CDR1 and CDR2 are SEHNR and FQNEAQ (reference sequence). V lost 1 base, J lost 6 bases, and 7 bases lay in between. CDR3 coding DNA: TGTGCCAGCAGCTTAGACGCGGGCAATGAGCAGTTCTTC. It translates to CASSLDAGNEQFF.

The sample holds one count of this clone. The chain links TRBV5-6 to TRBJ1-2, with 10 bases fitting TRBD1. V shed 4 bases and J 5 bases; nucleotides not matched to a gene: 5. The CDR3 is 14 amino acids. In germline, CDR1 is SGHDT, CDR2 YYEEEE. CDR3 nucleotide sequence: TGTGCCAGCAGCCCGGGACAGGGGCTTTATGGCTACACCTTC. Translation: CASSPGQGLYGYTF.

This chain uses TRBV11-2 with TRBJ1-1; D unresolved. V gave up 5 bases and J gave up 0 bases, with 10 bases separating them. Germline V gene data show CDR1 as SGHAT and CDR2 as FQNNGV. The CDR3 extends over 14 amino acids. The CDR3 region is CASSPDWLNTEAFF. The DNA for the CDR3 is TGTGCCAGCAGCCCCGATTGGCTGAACACTGAAGCTTTCTTT.

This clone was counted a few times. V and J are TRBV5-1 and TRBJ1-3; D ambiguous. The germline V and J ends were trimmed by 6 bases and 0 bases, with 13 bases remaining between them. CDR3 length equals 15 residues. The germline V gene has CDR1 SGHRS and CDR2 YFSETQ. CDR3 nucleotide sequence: TGCGCCAGCATGGAGGGATGGGGCTCTGGAAACACCATATATTTT. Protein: CASMEGWGSGNTIYF.

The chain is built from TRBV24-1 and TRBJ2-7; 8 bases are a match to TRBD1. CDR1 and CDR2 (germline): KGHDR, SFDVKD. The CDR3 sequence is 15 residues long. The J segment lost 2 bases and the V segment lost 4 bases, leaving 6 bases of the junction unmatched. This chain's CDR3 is CATSEGQVGTYEQYF. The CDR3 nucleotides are TGTGCCACCAGTGAGGGACAGGTGGGGACCTACGAGCAGTACTTC.

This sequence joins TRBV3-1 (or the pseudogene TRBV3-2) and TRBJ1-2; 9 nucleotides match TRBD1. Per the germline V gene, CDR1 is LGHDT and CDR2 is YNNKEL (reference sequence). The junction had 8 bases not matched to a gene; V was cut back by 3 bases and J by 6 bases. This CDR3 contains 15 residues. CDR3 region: CASSHSQGAANGYTF. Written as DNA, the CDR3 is TGTGCCAGCAGCCATTCACAGGGGGCGGCTAATGGCTACACCTTC.

The CDR3 protein is CASSQNRGETQYF. CDR3 coding DNA: TGTGCCAGCAGCCAAAACAGGGGTGAGACCCAGTACTTC. The chain couples TRBV3-1 (or the pseudogene TRBV3-2) to TRBJ2-5; 7 bases line up with TRBD1. Germline V CDR1 and CDR2: LGHDT, YNNKEL (reference sequence). J was trimmed by 5 bases and V by 2 bases; bases with no gene match: 2. The CDR3 sequence is 13 residues long.

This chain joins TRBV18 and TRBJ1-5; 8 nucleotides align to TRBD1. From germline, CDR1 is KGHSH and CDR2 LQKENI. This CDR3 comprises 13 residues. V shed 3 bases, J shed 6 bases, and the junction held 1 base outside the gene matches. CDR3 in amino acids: CASSPDRVQPQHF. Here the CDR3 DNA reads TGTGCCAGCTCACCGGACAGGGTTCAGCCCCAGCATTTT.

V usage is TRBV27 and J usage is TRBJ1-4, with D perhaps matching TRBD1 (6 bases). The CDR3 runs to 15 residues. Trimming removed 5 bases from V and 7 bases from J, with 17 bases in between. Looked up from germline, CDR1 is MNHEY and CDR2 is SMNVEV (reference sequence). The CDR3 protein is CASSPGGPLVEKLFF. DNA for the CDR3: TGTGCCAGCAGTCCCGGGGGGCCGCTAGTTGAAAAACTGTTTTTT.

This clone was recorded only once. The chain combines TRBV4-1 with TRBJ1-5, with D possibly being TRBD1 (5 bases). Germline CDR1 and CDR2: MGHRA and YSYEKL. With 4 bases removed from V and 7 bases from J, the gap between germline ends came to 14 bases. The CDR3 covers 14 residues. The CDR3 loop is CASSRYGGLQPQHF. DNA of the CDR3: TGCGCCAGCAGCCGCTACGGGGGTTTGCAGCCCCAGCATTTT.